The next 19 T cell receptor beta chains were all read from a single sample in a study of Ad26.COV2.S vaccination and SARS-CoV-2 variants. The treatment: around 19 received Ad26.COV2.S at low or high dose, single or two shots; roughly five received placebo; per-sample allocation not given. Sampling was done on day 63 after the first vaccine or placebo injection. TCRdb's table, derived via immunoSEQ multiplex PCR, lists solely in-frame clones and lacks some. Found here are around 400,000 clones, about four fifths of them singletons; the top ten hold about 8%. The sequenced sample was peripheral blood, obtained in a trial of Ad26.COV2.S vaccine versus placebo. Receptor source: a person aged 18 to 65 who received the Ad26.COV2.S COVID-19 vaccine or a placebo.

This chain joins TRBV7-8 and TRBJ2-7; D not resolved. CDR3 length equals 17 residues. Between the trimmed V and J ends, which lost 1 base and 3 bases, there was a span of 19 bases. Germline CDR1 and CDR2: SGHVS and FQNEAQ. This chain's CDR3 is CASSLDRVGQFNYEQYF. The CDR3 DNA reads TGTGCCAGCAGCTTAGATCGAGTAGGGCAGTTTAACTACGAGCAGTACTTC.

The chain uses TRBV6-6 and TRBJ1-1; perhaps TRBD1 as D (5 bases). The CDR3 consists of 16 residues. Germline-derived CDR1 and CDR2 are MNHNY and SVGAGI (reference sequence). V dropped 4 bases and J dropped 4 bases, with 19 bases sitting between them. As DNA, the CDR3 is TGTGCCAGCAGTTTCAGATCCGCAGGGTACGGCACTGAAGCTTTCTTT. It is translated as CASSFRSAGYGTEAFF.

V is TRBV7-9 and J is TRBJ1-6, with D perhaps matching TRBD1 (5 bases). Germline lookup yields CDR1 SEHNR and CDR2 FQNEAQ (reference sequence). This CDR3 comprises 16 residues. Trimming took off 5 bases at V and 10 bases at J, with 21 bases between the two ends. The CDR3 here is CASSASGVLGDSPLHF. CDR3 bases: TGTGCCAGCAGCGCCTCGGGGGTCTTGGGGGACTCACCCCTCCACTTT. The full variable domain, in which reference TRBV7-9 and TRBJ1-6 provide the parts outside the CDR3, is DTGVSQNPRHKITKRGQNVTFRCDPISEHNRLYWYRQTLGQGPEFLTYFQNEAQLEKSRLLSDRFSAERPKGSFSTLEIQRTEQGDSAMYLCASSASGVLGDSPLHFGNGTRLTVT.

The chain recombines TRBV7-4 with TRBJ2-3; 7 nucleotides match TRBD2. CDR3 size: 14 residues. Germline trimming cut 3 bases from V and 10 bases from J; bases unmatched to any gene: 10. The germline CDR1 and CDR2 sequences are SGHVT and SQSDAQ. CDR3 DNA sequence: TGTGCCAGCAGCTTTAGCGGGTTTCCCCTTTCGCAGTATTTT. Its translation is CASSFSGFPLSQYF.

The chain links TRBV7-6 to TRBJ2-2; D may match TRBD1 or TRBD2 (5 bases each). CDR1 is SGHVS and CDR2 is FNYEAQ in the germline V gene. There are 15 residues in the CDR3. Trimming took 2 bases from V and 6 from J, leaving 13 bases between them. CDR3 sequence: CASSLISRGAGELFF. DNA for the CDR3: TGTGCCAGCAGCTTAATCAGCCGGGGCGCCGGGGAGCTGTTTTTT.

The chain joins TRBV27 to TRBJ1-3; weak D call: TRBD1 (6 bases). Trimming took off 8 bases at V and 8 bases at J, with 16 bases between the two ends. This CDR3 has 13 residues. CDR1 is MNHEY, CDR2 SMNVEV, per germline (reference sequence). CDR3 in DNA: TGTGCCAGCGGGCCGCGGGGGCTGGACACCATATATTTT. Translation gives CASGPRGLDTIYF.

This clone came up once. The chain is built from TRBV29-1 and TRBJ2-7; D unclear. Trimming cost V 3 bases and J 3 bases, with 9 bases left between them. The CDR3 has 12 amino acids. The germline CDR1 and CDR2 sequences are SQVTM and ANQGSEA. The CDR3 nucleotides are TGCAGCGTTGAGACAAACCGCTACGAGCAGTACTTC. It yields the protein CSVETNRYEQYF.

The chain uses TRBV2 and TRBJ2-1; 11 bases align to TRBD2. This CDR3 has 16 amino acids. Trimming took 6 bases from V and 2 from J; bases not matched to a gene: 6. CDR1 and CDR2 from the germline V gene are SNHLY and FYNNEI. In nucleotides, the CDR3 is TGTGCCAGCAGGGAGATAGCGGGAGGGACCTACAATGAGCAGTTCTTC. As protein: CASREIAGGTYNEQFF.

The DNA of the CDR3 is TGTGCCAGCAGGGTCGGACTAGCGGGGGGGCCAAATACGCAGTATTTT. Translating gives CASRVGLAGGPNTQYF. The V call is TRBV13, the J call TRBJ2-3; 15 nucleotides align to TRBD2. CDR1 and CDR2 (germline): PRHDT, FYEKMQ (reference sequence). V lost 6 bases and J lost 7; bases outside the gene matches: 8. The length of the CDR3 is 16 residues.

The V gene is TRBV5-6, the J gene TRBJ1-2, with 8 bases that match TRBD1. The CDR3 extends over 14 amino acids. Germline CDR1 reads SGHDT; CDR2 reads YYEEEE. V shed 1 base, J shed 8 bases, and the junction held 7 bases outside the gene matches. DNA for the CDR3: TGTGCCAGCAGCTTGACTTCGGACAGGGCCGGCTACACCTTC. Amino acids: CASSLTSDRAGYTF. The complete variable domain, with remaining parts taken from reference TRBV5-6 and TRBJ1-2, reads DAGVTQSPTHLIKTRGQQVTLRCSPKSGHDTVSWYQQALGQGPQFIFQYYEEEERQRGNFPDRFSGHQFPNYSSELNVNALLLGDSALYLCASSLTSDRAGYTFGSGTRLTVV.

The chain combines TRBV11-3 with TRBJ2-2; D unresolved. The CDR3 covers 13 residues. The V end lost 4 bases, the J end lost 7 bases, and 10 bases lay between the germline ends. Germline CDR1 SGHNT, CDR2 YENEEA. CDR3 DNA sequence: TGTGCCAGCAGCTCCCCTTGGGGCGGGGAGCTGTTTTTT. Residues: CASSSPWGGELFF.

The CDR3 spells CASSSPDFDYEQYF. CDR3 DNA sequence: TGTGCCAGCAGTAGTCCTGACTTCGACTACGAGCAGTACTTC. This rearrangement joins TRBV11-3 to TRBJ2-7; D is unresolved. Germline loops: CDR1 SGHNT, CDR2 YENEEA. V lost 6 bases to trimming and J lost 3 bases, with 15 bases between them. The CDR3 has 14 residues.

The CDR3 reads CASSQGTGGTNYGYTF. DNA of the CDR3: TGTGCCAGCAGCCAAGGGACAGGGGGTACTAACTATGGCTACACCTTC. This chain joins TRBV4-2 and TRBJ1-2; 10 positions agree with TRBD1. The CDR3 sequence is 16 residues long. V lost 1 base, J lost 0 bases, and 2 bases stayed unmatched. Germline CDR1 reads LGHNA; CDR2 reads YNFKEQ.

CDR3 in amino acids: CASTLGGTNEKLFF. The CDR3 region has the DNA TGTGCCAGCACCTTGGGTGGAACTAATGAAAAACTGTTTTTT. The chain has TRBV28 and TRBJ1-4; D gene unclear. CDR1 MDHEN and CDR2 SYDVKM come from the germline V gene. V was pared by 7 bases and J by 1 base, with 10 bases between. This CDR3 contains 14 residues.

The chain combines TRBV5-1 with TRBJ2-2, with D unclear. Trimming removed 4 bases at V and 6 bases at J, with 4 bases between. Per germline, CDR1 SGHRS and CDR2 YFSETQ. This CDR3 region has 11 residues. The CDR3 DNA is TGCGCCAGCAGCCTACCCGGGGAGCTGTTTTTT. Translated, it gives CASSLPGELFF.

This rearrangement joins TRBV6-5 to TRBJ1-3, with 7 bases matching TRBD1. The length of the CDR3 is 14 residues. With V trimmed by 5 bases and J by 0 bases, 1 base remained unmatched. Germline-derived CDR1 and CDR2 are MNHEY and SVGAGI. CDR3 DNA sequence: TGTGCCAGCAGTAGACAGGGCTCTGGAAACACCATATATTTT. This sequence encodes CASSRQGSGNTIYF.

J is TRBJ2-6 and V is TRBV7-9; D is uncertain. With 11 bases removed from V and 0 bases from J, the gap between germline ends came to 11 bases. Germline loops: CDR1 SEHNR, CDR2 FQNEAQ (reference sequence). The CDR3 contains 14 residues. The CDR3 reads CAEQYPSGANVLTF. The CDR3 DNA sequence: TGTGCCGAGCAGTACCCCTCTGGGGCCAACGTCCTGACTTTC. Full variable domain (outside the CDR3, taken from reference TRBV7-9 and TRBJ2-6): DTGVSQNPRHKITKRGQNVTFRCDPISEHNRLYWYRQTLGQGPEFLTYFQNEAQLEKSRLLSDRFSAERPKGSFSTLEIQRTEQGDSAMYLCAEQYPSGANVLTFGAGSRLTVL.

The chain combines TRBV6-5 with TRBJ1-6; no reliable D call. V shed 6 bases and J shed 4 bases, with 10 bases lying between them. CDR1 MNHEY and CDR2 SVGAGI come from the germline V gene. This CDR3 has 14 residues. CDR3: CASSSETYNSPLHF. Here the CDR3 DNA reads TGTGCCAGCAGCTCGGAGACGTATAATTCACCCCTCCACTTT.

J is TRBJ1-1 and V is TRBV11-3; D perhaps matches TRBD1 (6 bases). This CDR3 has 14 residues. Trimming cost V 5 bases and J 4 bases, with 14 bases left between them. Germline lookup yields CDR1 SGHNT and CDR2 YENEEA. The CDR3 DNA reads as TGTGCCAGCAGCCGCAGGGGTCAGAGCACTGAAGCTTTCTTT. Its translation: CASSRRGQSTEAFF.